The 14 T cell receptor beta chains reported below all come from one sample, sequenced in a study of shared clonotypes between healthy human individuals. Repertoires were generated with immunoSEQ multiplex PCR, while TCRdb's copy carries only in-frame clones and drops some. Counted here are 850,000 to 1,200,000 clones, around 76% occurring once; the ten biggest clones make up about 1.4%. Sequences were obtained from memory CD4+ T cells sorted from blood. The subset: CD45RA-negative fraction. These TCRs come from a man aged 18 to 29 in good health.

This clone has a single count. The genes are TRBV5-1 and TRBJ2-2; D possibly matches TRBD1 or TRBD2 (5 bases each). Germline-derived CDR1 and CDR2 are SGHRS and YFSETQ. CDR3 size: 16 residues. V was trimmed by 0 bases and J by 4 bases, leaving 13 bases between them. This CDR3 reads CASSLAGTEITGELFF. CDR3 DNA: TGCGCCAGCAGCTTGGCCGGGACCGAAATCACCGGGGAGCTGTTTTTT. Full variable domain (outside the CDR3, taken from reference TRBV5-1 and TRBJ2-2): KAGVTQTPRYLIKTRGQQVTLSCSPISGHRSVSWYQQTPGQGLQFLFEYFSETQRNKGNFPGRFSGRQFSNSRSEMNVSTLELGDSALYLCASSLAGTEITGELFFGEGSRLTVL.

This chain uses TRBV7-3 with TRBJ2-7; 7 bases are shared with TRBD1. The CDR3 totals 12 residues. V lost 5 bases and J lost 12; bases outside the gene matches: 10. From germline, CDR1 is SGHTA and CDR2 FQGTGA. In DNA, the CDR3 is TGTGCCAGCAGCATCCGACAGGGAACACTGTACTTC. Translation gives CASSIRQGTLYF.

A single count supports this clone. This sequence may be a read error, since a much larger clone differs from it by one base. The chain couples TRBV7-8 to TRBJ2-7; the D gene is possibly TRBD2 (6 bases). The germline V gene has CDR1 SGHVS and CDR2 FQNEAQ. CDR3 length: 13 residues. V was trimmed by 3 bases and J by 7 bases, leaving 13 bases between them. The CDR3 protein is CASSFGWGEEQYF. CDR3 in DNA: TGTGCCAGCAGCTTTGGATGGGGGGAGGAGCAGTACTTC.

The rearrangement links TRBV21-1 to TRBJ2-5; the D segment call TRBD2 is taken from the table without a DNA check. TRBV21-1 is a recognized pseudogene. The CDR3 consists of 16 residues. In DNA form, the CDR3 reads TGTGCCAGCGGGCTAGCGGGGGATCACTACCAAGAGACCCAGTACTTC. Protein: CASGLAGDHYQETQYF.

A note on this clone: Other nucleotide sequences in the sample specify the same CDR3. The chain couples TRBV19 to TRBJ2-3, with D perhaps given as TRBD1 or TRBD2 (5 bases each). CDR3 length: 14 residues. V was trimmed by 4 bases and J by 0 bases, leaving 8 bases between them. Germline CDR1 is LNHDA and CDR2 is SQIVND (reference sequence). For the CDR3, the DNA is TGTGCCAGTAGTAGGGGACCGAGCACAGATACGCAGTATTTT. This sequence encodes CASSRGPSTDTQYF.

A single count supports this clone. The V and J genes are TRBV11-2 and TRBJ2-5; D may correspond to TRBD1 or TRBD2 (5 bases each). This CDR3 contains 13 residues. The germline V and J ends were trimmed by 5 bases and 3 bases, with 10 bases remaining between them. Per germline, CDR1 SGHAT and CDR2 FQNNGV. CDR3: CASSRGTKETQYF. The CDR3 bases are TGTGCCAGCAGCCGTGGGACCAAAGAGACCCAGTACTTC.

The chain couples TRBV27 to TRBJ2-2; 7 bases fit TRBD2. With 2 bases clipped from V and 0 bases from J, the junction kept 15 bases outside the gene matches. CDR3 length: 20 residues. Germline V gene data show CDR1 as MNHEY and CDR2 as SMNVEV (reference sequence). The chain's CDR3 is CASSLQAGVERTANTGELFF. The CDR3 DNA sequence: TGTGCCAGCAGTTTACAGGCGGGGGTGGAAAGAACTGCGAACACCGGGGAGCTGTTTTTT.

This sequence joins TRBV5-1 and TRBJ2-2, with D possibly called TRBD1 or TRBD2 (5 bases each). V was clipped by 0 bases and J by 6 bases, with 9 bases between them. This CDR3 comprises 14 residues. CDR1 and CDR2 from the germline V gene are SGHRS and YFSETQ. DNA for the CDR3: TGCGCCAGCAGCTTGGATCCGGGGCCCGGGGAGCTGTTTTTT. Protein sequence: CASSLDPGPGELFF.

The chain employs TRBV10-1 and TRBJ2-7, with D unresolved. Germline CDR1 is WNHNN and CDR2 is SYGVQD (reference sequence). This CDR3 is 15 amino acids long. The germline V and J ends were trimmed by 3 bases and 1 base, with 13 bases remaining between them. The CDR3 DNA is TGCGCCAGCAGTGATGAAAGGTTAGGGTCCTACGAGCAGTACTTC. It specifies CASSDERLGSYEQYF.

This clone was found once. The chain joins TRBV28 to TRBJ1-2, with no clear D. The germline V and J ends were trimmed by 5 bases and 6 bases, with 13 bases remaining between them. The CDR3 covers 13 residues. CDR1 and CDR2 from the germline V gene are MDHEN and SYDVKM. The CDR3 here is CASSPRTENGYTF. DNA of the CDR3: TGTGCCAGCAGTCCAAGGACGGAAAATGGCTACACCTTC.

CDR3 residues: CATWTGGPTEAFF. The CDR3 coding sequence is TGTGCCACCTGGACAGGGGGCCCGACTGAAGCTTTCTTT. The chain recombines TRBV28 with TRBJ1-1; 11 bases are shared with TRBD1. The CDR3 consists of 13 residues. The V and J ends lost 10 bases and 5 bases, in that order; junction bases with no gene match: 6. Germline CDR1 MDHEN, CDR2 SYDVKM.

The chain combines TRBV28 with TRBJ1-2; D unresolved. Per germline, CDR1 MDHEN and CDR2 SYDVKM. V lost 5 bases and J 4 bases, leaving 14 bases between the germline ends. The CDR3 runs to 14 residues. CDR3 region: CASSLRTAIYGYTF. CDR3 nucleotide sequence: TGTGCCAGCAGTCTACGGACGGCTATCTATGGCTACACCTTC.

The sample holds one count of this clone. This chain connects TRBV29-1 to TRBJ1-2; unclear D gene. V was shortened by 4 bases and J by 1 base, with 4 bases between the two germline ends. Germline lookup yields CDR1 SQVTM and CDR2 ANQGSEA. The CDR3 extends over 11 amino acids. This CDR3 is CSVGSNYGYTF. CDR3 DNA sequence: TGCAGCGTTGGAAGTAACTATGGCTACACCTTC. The complete variable domain, with remaining parts taken from reference TRBV29-1 and TRBJ1-2, reads SAVISQKPSRDICQRGTSLTIQCQVDSQVTMMFWYRQQPGQSLTLIATANQGSEATYESGFVIDKFPISRPNLTFSTLTVSNMSPEDSSIYLCSVGSNYGYTFGSGTRLTVV.

The rearrangement links TRBV5-1 to TRBJ1-3, with unresolved D. The V gene's germline CDR1 is SGHRS and CDR2 YFSETQ. V shed 8 bases and J shed 4 bases, with 7 bases lying between them. The CDR3 is 11 residues long. Here the CDR3 DNA reads TGCGCCAGAAACCAGGGAAACACCATATATTTT. Its protein is CARNQGNTIYF.